This TCR beta chain was identified during a study of regulatory T cells in long-lasting Graves disease. Study findings and constraints: Persistent Graves' patients showed a TCR diversity that was lower than that of newly diagnosed ones. Persistent disease showed a preference for TRBV28, TRBJ1-2 and TRBJ2-5. Persistent patients shared more public clonotypes (approximately 2,800) than new patients (just under 1,000).

Trimming took off 0 bases at V and 3 bases at J, with 12 bases between the two ends. CDR3 size: 16 residues. CDR1 is LNHNV and CDR2 is YYDKDF in the germline V gene (reference sequence). Both iRepertoire HTBI primers and Arm-PCR of CDR3 regions were used to build the TCR beta libraries. MiXCR was run by TCRdb on the multiplex PCR reads, yielding one entry per CDR3 protein. The sample contains fewer than 550,000 distinct CDR3 sequences, less than 20% of which appear only once. The sample holds a few counts of this clonotype. The antigen is undetermined. Time point given: newly diagnosed GD, antithyroid drugs for less than 3 months. Preparation of the TCR library used RNA extracted from PBMCs. These data are also associated with another study on T cells in Graves' hyperthyroidism and ophthalmopathy.

This rearrangement joins TRBV15 to TRBJ1-5; D is unclear. The source of this sequence is a woman under 30 with Graves disease. The starting material was peripheral blood mononuclear cells (PBMCs), obtained at new diagnosis, from a patient treated with antithyroid drugs. CDR3 coding DNA: TGTGCCACCAGCAGAGAGATGCCCTTTTCCAATCAGCCCCAGCATTTT. This encodes CATSREMPFSNQPQHF. Full variable domain (rest looked up from reference TRBV15 and TRBJ1-5): DAMVIQNPRYQVTQFGKPVTLSCSQTLNHNVMYWYQQKSSQAPKLLFHYYDKDFNNEADTPDNFQSRRPNTSFCFLDIRSPGLGDTAMYLCATSREMPFSNQPQHFGDGTRLSIL.